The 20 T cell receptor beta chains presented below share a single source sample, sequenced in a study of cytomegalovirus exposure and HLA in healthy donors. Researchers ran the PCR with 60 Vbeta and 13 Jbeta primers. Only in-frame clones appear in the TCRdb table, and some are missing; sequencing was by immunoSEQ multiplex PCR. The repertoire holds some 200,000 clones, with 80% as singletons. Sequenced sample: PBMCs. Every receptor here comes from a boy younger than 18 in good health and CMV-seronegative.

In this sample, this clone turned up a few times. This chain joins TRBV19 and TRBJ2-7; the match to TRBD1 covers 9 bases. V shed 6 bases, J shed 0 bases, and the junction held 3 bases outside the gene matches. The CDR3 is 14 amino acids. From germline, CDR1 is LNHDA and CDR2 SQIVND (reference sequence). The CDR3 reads CASRPTGGSYEQYF. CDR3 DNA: TGTGCCAGTAGACCGACAGGGGGCTCCTACGAGCAGTACTTC.

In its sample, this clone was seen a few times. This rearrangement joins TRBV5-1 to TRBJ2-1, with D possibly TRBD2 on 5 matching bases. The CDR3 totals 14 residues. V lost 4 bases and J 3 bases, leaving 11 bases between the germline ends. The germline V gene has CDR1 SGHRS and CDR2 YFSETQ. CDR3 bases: TGCGCCAGCAGCGTCGACGGACTCTACAATGAGCAGTTCTTC. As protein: CASSVDGLYNEQFF.

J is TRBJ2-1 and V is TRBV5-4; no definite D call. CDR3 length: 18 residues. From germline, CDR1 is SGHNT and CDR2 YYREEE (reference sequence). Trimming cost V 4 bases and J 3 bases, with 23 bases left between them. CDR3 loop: CASSLAATKLSGYNEQFF. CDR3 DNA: TGTGCCAGCAGCCTTGCGGCTACCAAGCTTTCGGGCTACAATGAGCAGTTCTTC.

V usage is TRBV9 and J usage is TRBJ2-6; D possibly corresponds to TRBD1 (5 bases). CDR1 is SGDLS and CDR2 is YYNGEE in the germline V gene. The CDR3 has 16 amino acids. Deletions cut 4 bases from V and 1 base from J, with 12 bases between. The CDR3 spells CASSTRQISGANVLTF. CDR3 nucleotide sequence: TGTGCCAGCAGCACAAGACAGATTTCTGGGGCCAACGTCCTGACTTTC.

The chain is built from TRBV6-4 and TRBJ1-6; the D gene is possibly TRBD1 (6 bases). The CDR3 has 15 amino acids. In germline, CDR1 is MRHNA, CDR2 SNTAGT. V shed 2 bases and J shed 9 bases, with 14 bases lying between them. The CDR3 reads CASSDTDRTSSPLHF. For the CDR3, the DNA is TGTGCCAGCAGTGACACCGACAGGACCAGTTCACCCCTCCACTTT.

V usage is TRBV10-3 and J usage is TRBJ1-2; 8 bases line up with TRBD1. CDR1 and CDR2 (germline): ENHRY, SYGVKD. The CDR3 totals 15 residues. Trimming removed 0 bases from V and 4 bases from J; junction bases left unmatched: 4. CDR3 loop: CAISESGQDAYGYTF. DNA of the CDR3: TGTGCCATCAGTGAGTCGGGACAGGATGCCTATGGCTACACCTTC.

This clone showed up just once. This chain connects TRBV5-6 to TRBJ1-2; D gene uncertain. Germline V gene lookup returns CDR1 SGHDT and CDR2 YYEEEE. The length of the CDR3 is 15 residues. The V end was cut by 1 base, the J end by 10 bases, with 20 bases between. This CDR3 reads CASSLSVTVGWAYTF. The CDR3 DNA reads TGTGCCAGCAGCTTGTCGGTTACGGTTGGTTGGGCCTACACCTTC. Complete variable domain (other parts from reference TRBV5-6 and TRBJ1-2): DAGVTQSPTHLIKTRGQQVTLRCSPKSGHDTVSWYQQALGQGPQFIFQYYEEEERQRGNFPDRFSGHQFPNYSSELNVNALLLGDSALYLCASSLSVTVGWAYTFGSGTRLTVV.

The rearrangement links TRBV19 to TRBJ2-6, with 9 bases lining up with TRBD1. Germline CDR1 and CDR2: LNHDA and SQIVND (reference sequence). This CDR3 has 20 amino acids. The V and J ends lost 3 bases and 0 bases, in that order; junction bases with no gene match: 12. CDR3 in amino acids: CASSIGIGDRAYSGANVLTF. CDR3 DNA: TGTGCCAGTAGTATTGGCATAGGGGACAGGGCCTACTCTGGGGCCAACGTCCTGACTTTC.

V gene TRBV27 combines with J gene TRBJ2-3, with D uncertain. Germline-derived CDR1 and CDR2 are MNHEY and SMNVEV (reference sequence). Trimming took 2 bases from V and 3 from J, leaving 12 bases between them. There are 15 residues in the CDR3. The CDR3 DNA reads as TGTGCCAGCAGTTTAGGTGTCAGGATAACAGATACGCAGTATTTT. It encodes CASSLGVRITDTQYF.

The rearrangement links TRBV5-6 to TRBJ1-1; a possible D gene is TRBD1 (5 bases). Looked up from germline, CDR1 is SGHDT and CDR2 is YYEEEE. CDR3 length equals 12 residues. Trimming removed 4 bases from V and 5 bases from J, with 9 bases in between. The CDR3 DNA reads TGTGCCAGCAGCGGAGGGGTGACTGAAGCTTTCTTT. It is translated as CASSGGVTEAFF.

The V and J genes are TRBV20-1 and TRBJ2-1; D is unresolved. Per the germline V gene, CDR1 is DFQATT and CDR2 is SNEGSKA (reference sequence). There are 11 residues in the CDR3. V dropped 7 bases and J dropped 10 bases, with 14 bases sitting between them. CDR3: CSGERYPEQFF. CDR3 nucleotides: TGCAGTGGTGAGAGGTACCCGGAGCAGTTCTTC.

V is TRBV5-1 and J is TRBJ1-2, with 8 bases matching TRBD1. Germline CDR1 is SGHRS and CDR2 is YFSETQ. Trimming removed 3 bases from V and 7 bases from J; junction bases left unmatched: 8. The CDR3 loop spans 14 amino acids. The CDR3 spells CASSSGGTGGGYTF. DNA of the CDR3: TGCGCCAGCAGCTCCGGAGGTACAGGGGGTGGCTACACCTTC.

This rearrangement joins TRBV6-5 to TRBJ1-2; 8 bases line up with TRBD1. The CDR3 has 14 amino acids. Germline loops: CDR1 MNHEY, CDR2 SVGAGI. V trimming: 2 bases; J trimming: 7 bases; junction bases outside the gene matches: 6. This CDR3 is CASSYDRGLSGYTF. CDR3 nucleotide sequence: TGTGCCAGCAGTTACGACAGGGGACTGAGTGGCTACACCTTC.

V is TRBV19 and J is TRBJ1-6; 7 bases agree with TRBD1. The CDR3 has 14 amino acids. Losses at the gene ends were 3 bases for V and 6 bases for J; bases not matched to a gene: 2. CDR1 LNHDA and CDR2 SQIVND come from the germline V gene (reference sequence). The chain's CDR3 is CASSIRDSNSPLHF. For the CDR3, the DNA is TGTGCCAGTAGTATTAGGGACAGTAATTCACCCCTCCACTTT. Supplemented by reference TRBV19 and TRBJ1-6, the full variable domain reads DGGITQSPKYLFRKEGQNVTLSCEQNLNHDAMYWYRQDPGQGLRLIYYSQIVNDFQKGDIAEGYSVSREKKESFPLTVTSAQKNPTAFYLCASSIRDSNSPLHFGNGTRLTVT.

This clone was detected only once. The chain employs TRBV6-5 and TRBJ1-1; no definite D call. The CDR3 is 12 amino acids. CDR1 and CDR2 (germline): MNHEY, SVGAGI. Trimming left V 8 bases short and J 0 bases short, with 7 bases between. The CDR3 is CASSRLNTEAFF. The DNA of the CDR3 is TGTGCCAGCTCCAGGTTGAACACTGAAGCTTTCTTT.

The chain's CDR3 is CASSLGTDYGYTF. DNA for the CDR3: TGTGCCAGCAGCTTAGGGACAGACTATGGCTACACCTTC. This sequence joins TRBV7-2 and TRBJ1-2; a possible D gene is TRBD1 (6 bases). Germline V gene lookup returns CDR1 SGHTA and CDR2 FQGNSA. The CDR3 loop spans 13 amino acids. With 1 base removed from V and 3 bases from J, the gap between germline ends came to 6 bases.

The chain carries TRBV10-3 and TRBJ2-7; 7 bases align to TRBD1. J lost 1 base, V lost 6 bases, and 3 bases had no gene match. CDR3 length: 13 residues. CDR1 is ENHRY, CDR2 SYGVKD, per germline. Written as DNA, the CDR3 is TGTGCCATCAGCCCGGGACAGTCCTACGAGCAGTACTTC. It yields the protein CAISPGQSYEQYF.

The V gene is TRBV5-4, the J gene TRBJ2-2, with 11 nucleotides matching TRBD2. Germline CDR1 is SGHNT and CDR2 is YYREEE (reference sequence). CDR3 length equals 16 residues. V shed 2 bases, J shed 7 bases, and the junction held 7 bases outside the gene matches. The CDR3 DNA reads TGTGCCAGCAGCTTTGAACTAGCGGGAGACTACGGGGAGCTGTTTTTT. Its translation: CASSFELAGDYGELFF.

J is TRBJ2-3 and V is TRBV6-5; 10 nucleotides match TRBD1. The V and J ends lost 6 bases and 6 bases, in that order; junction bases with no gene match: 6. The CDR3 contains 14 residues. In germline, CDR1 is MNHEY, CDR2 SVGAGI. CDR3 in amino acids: CASSLGQGGDTQYF. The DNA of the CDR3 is TGTGCCAGCAGCCTCGGACAGGGGGGGGATACGCAGTATTTT.

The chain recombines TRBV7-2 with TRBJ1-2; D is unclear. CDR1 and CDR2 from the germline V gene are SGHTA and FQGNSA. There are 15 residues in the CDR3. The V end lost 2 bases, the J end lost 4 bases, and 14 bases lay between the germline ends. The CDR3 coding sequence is TGTGCCAGCAGCTTACAGGCAGAGCACCTCTATGGCTACACCTTC. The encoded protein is CASSLQAEHLYGYTF.